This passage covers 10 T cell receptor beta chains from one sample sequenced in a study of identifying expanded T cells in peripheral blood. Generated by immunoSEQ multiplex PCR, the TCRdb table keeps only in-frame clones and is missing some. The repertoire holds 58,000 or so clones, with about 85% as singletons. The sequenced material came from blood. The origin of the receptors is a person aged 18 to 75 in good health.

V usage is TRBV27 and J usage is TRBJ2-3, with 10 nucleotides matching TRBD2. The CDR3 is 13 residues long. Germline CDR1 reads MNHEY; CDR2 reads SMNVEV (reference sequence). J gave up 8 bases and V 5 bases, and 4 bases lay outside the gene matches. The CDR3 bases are TGTGCCAGCAGTGCTAGCGGGAGTGGTACGCAGTATTTT. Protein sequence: CASSASGSGTQYF.

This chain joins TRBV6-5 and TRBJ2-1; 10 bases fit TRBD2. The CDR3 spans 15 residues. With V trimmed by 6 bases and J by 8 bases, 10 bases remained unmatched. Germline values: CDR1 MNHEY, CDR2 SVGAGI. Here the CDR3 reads CASRALAGVLDEQFF. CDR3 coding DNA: TGTGCCAGCAGGGCCCTAGCGGGGGTCTTGGATGAGCAGTTCTTC.

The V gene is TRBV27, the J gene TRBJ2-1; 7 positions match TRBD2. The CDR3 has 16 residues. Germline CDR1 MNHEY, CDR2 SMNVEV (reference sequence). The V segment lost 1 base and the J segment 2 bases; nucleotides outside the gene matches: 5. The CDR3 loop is CASSLLPSGTYNEQFF. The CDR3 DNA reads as TGTGCCAGCAGTTTATTGCCCAGCGGGACCTACAATGAGCAGTTCTTC.

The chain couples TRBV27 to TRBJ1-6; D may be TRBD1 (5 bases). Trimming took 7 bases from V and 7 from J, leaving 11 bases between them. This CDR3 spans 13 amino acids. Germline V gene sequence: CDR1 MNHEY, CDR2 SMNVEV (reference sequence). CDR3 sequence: CASNGHINSPLHF. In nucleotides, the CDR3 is TGTGCCAGCAACGGACACATCAATTCACCCCTCCACTTT.

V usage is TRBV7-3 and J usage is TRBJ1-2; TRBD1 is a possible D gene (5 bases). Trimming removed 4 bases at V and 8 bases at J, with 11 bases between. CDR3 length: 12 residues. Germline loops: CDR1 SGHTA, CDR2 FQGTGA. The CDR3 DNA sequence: TGTGCCAGCAGCTCAGGGCTCGGCGGCTACACCTTC. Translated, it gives CASSSGLGGYTF. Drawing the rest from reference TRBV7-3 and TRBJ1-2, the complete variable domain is GAGVSQTPSNKVTEKGKYVELRCDPISGHTALYWYRQSLGQGPEFLIYFQGTGAADDSGLPNDRFFAVRPEGSVSTLKIQRTERGDSAVYLCASSSGLGGYTFGSGTRLTVV.

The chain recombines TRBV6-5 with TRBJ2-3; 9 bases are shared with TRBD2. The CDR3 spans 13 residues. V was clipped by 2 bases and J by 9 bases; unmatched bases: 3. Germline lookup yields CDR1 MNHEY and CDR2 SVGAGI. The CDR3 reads CASSYPGLATQYF. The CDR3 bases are TGTGCCAGCAGTTACCCGGGACTAGCAACGCAGTATTTT.

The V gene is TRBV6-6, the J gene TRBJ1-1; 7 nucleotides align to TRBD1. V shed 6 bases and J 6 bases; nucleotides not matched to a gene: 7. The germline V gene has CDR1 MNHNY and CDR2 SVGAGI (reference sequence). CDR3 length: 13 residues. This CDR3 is CASRDRVFAEAFF. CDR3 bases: TGTGCCAGCAGAGACAGGGTATTCGCTGAAGCTTTCTTT.

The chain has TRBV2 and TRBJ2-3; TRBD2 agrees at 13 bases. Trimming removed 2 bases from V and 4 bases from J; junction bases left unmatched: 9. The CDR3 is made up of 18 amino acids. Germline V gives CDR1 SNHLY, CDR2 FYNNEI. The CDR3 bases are TGTGCCAGCAGTGAAAGGGGGACTAGCGGGGTTTTCCCAGATACGCAGTATTTT. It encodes CASSERGTSGVFPDTQYF.

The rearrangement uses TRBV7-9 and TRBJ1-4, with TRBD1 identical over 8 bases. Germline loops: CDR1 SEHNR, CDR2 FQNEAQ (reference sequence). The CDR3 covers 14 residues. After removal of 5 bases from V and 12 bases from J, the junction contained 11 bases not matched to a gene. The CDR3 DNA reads TGTGCCAGCAGCGCTAATGACAGGGGCCCGCAACTGTTTTTT. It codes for CASSANDRGPQLFF.

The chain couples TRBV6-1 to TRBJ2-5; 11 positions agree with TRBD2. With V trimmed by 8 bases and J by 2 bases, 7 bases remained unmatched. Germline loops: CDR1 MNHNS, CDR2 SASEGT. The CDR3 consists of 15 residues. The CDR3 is CASRETSGKQETQYF. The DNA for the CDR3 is TGTGCCAGCCGGGAGACTAGCGGGAAGCAAGAGACCCAGTACTTC.